This T cell receptor (beta chain) derives from a study of CD8 T cells in ankylosing spondylitis. Notes on the study in general: Blood of patients with ankylosing spondylitis appeared to be characterized by a TCR beta motif of eight highly homologous variants.

In this sample, this clonotype turned up a few times. Its target is unknown. A single record per CDR3 protein comes from TCRdb applying MiXCR to the 5' RACE reads. This sample yields about 500,000 distinct CDR3 sequences, of which 10% to 15% are seen a single time; almost 7% belongs to the top ten. Trimming took 1 base from V and 2 from J, leaving 16 bases between them. The CDR3 has 17 residues. The germline CDR1 and CDR2 sequences are SEHNR and FQNEAQ (reference sequence). The chain is built from TRBV7-9 and TRBJ2-3; weak D call: TRBD2 (6 bases). Sequencing was carried out using blood, either unsorted or a sorted T cell fraction (not recorded which). The TCR comes from a male donor with ankylosing spondylitis. The CDR3 DNA is TGTGCCAGCAGCTTAGGCGAAAATAGCGGCCACACAGATACGCAGTATTTT. The encoded protein is CASSLGENSGHTDTQYF. Based on the CDR3 plus reference TRBV7-9 and TRBJ2-3, the full variable domain is DTGVSQNPRHKITKRGQNVTFRCDPISEHNRLYWYRQTLGQGPEFLTYFQNEAQLEKSRLLSDRFSAERPKGSFSTLEIQRTEQGDSAMYLCASSLGENSGHTDTQYFGPGTRLTVL.